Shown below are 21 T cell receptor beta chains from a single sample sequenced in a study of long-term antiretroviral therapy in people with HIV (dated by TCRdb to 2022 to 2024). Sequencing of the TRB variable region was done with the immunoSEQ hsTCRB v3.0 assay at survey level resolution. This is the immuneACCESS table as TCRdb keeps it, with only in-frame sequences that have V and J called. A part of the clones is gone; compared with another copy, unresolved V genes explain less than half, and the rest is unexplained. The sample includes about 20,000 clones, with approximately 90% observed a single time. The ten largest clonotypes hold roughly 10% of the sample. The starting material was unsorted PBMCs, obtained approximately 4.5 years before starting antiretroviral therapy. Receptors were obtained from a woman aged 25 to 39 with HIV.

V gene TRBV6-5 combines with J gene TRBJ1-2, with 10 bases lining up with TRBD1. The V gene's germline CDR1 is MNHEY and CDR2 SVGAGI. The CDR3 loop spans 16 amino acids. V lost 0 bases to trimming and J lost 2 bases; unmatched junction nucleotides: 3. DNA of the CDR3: TGTGCCAGCAGTTACTCGCGGACAGGGGGGAACTATGGCTACACCTTC. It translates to CASSYSRTGGNYGYTF.

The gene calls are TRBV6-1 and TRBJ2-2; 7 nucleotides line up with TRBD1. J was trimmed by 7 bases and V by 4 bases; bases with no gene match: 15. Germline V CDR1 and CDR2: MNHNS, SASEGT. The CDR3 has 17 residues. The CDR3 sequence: CASSARQGPATGGELFF. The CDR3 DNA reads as TGTGCCAGCAGTGCAAGACAGGGTCCCGCTACGGGCGGGGAGCTGTTTTTT.

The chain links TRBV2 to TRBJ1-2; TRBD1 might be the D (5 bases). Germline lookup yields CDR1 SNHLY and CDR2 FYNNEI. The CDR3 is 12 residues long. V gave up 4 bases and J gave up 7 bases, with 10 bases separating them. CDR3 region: CASSGMTVGYTF. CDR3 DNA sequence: TGTGCCAGCAGTGGAATGACAGTTGGCTACACCTTC. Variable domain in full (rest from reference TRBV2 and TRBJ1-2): EPEVTQTPSHQVTQMGQEVILRCVPISNHLYFYWYRQILGQKVEFLVSFYNNEISEKSEIFDDQFSVERPDGSNFTLKIRSTKLEDSAMYFCASSGMTVGYTFGSGTRLTVV.

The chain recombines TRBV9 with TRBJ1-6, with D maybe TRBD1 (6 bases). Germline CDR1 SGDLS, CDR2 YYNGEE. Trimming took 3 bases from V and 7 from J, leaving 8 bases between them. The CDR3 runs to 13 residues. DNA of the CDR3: TGTGCCAGCAGCGGGGACACAAATTCACCCCTCCACTTT. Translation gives CASSGDTNSPLHF.

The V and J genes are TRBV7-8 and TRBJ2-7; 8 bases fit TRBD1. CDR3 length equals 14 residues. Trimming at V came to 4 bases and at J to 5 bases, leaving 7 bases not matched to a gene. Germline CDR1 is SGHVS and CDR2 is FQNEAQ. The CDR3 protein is CASSSGQGVNEQYF. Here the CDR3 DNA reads TGTGCCAGCAGCTCCGGACAGGGCGTGAACGAGCAGTACTTC. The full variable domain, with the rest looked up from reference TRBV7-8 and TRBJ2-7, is GAGVSQSPRYKVAKRGQDVALRCDPISGHVSLFWYQQALGQGPEFLTYFQNEAQLDKSGLPSDRFFAERPEGSVSTLKIQRTQQEDSAVYLCASSSGQGVNEQYFGPGTRLTVT.

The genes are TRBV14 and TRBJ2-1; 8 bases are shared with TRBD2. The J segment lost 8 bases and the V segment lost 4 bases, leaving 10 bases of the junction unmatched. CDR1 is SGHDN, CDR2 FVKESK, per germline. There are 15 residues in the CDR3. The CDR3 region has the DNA TGTGCCAGCAGCCCCCGGGGGGGCTTACTCGATGAGCAGTTCTTC. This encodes CASSPRGGLLDEQFF. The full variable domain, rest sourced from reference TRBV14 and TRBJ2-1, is EAGVTQFPSHSVIEKGQTVTLRCDPISGHDNLYWYRRVMGKEIKFLLHFVKESKQDESGMPNNRFLAERTGGTYSTLKVQPAELEDSGVYFCASSPRGGLLDEQFFGPGTRLTVL.

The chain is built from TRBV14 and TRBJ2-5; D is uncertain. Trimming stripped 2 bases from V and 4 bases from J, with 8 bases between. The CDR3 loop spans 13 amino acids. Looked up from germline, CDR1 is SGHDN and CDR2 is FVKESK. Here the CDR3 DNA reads TGTGCCAGCAGCCAAAACGGCGGAGAGACCCAGTACTTC. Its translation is CASSQNGGETQYF.

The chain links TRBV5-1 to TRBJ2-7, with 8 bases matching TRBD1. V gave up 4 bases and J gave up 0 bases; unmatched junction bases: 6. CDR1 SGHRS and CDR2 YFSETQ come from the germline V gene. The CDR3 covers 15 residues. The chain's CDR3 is CASSKGQGHSYEQYF. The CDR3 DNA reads TGCGCCAGCAGCAAAGGACAGGGACACTCCTACGAGCAGTACTTC.

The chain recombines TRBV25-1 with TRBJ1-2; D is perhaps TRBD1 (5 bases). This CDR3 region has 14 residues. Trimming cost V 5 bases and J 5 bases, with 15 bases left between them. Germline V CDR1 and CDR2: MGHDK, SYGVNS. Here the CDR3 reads CASSPPGRGYGYTF. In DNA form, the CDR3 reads TGTGCCAGCAGTCCCCCGGGGAGGGGTTATGGCTACACCTTC.

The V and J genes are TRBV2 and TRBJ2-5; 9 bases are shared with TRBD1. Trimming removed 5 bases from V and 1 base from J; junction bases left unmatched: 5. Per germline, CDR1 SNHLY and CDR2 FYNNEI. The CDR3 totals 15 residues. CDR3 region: CASSHRGRFQETQYF. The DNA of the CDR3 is TGTGCCAGCAGTCACAGGGGGCGTTTCCAAGAGACCCAGTACTTC.

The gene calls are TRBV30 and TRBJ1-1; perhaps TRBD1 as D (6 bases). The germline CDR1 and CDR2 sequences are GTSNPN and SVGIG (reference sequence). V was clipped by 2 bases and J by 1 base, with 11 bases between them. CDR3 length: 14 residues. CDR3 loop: CAWSTGHTNTEAFF. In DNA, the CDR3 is TGTGCCTGGAGTACGGGACACACGAACACTGAAGCTTTCTTT. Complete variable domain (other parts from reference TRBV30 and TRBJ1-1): SQTIHQWPATLVQPVGSPLSLECTVEGTSNPNLYWYRQAAGRGLQLLFYSVGIGQISSEVPQNLSASRPQDRQFILSSKKLLLSDSGFYLCAWSTGHTNTEAFFGQGTRLTVV.

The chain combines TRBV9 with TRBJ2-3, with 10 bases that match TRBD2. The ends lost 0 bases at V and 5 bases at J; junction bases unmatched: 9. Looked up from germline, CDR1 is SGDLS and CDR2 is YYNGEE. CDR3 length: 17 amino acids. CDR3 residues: CASSVASSGGPQDTQYF. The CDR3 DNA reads TGTGCCAGCAGCGTAGCATCTAGCGGGGGACCTCAAGATACGCAGTATTTT.

The CDR3 reads CASSATLGQGSYEQYF. The CDR3 DNA reads TGTGCCAGCAGCGCCACCCTCGGACAGGGGTCCTACGAGCAGTACTTC. V and J are TRBV7-9 and TRBJ2-7; 9 nucleotides match TRBD1. V dropped 5 bases and J dropped 1; count of bases not matched to a gene: 9. The CDR3 is 16 residues long. CDR1 SEHNR and CDR2 FQNEAQ come from the germline V gene (reference sequence).

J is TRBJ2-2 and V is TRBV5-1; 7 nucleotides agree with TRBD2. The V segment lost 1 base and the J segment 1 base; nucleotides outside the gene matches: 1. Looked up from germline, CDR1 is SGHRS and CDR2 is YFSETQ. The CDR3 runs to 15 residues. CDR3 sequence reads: CASSLPSGNTGELFF. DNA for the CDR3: TGCGCCAGCAGCTTGCCTAGCGGGAACACCGGGGAGCTGTTTTTT.

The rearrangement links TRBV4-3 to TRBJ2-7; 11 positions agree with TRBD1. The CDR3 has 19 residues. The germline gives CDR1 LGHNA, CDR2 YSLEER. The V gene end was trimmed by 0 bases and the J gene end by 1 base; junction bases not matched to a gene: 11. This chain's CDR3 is CASSQDTGQGAYMSYEQYF. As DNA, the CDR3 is TGCGCCAGCAGCCAAGATACTGGACAGGGGGCCTATATGTCCTACGAGCAGTACTTC.

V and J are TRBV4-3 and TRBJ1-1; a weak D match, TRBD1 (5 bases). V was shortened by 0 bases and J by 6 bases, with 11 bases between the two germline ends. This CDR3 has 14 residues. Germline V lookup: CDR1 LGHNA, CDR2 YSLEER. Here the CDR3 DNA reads TGCGCCAGCAGCCAAGAGGAGGGAGGGGCTGAAGCTTTCTTT. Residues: CASSQEEGGAEAFF.

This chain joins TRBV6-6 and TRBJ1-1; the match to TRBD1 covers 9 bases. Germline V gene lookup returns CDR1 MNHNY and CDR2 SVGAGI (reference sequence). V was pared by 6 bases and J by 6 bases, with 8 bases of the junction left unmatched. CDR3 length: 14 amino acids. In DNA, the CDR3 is TGTGCCAGCAGACGGGGACAGGGTAGGCCTGAAGCTTTCTTT. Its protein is CASRRGQGRPEAFF.

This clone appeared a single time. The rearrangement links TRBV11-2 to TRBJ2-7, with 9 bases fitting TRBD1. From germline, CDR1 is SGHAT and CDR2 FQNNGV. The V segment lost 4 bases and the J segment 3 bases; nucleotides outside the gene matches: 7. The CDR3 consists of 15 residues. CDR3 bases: TGTGCCAGCAGCTCCGGGACAGGGTTTGTCTACGAGCAGTACTTC. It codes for CASSSGTGFVYEQYF.

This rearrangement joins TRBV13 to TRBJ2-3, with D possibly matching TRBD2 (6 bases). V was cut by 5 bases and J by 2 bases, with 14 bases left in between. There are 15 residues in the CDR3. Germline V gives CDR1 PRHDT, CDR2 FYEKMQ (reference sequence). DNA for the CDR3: TGTGCCAGCAGCCAAGGGGACTTCTACACAGATACGCAGTATTTT. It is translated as CASSQGDFYTDTQYF.

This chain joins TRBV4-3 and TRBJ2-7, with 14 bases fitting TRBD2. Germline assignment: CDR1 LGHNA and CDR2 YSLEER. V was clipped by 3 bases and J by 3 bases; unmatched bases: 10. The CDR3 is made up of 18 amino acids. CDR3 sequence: CASSQFQGLAGEIYEQYF. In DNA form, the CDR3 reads TGCGCCAGCAGCCAGTTCCAGGGACTAGCGGGGGAAATCTACGAGCAGTACTTC.

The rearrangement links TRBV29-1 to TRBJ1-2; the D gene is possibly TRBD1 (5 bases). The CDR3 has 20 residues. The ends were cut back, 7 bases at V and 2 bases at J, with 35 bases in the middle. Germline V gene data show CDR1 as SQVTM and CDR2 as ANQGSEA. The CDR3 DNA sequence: TGCAGCGCTGGGACCCTCCCCGTGCTGACACGGGGGAAGATAAACTATGGCTACACCTTC. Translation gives CSAGTLPVLTRGKINYGYTF.